The source of this TCR beta chain is a study of blood T cells in healthy people across ages (dated by TCRdb to between 2014 and 2017). For the wider study: Template switching captured roughly one uniquely barcoded TCR beta cDNA molecule per two T cells in model experiments. Age-related changes in TCR beta repertoire diversity were measured in the study by deep sequencing normalized with unique cDNA molecular identifiers. Donors were grouped into four age groups: young (average approximately 15 years), middle-aged (around 39), aged (around 60) and long-lived (about 82). To avoid experimental bias, donors of different ages were distributed randomly across sequencing lanes. Using the same blood draw, the study looked at two additional independent replicas of 1 million unique cDNA reads for two donors, one aged 18 to 30 and the other aged 80 or older. The paper as a whole reports these results and caveats: Observed TCR beta diversity correlated strongly with the percentage of naive T cells measured by flow cytometry. Because donor CMV infection status was unknown, age-related changes in expanded clonotypes were potentially confounded. Because profiling used bulk unsorted PBMCs, naive and antigen-experienced compartments could not be compared conclusively. Estimates of total diversity based on one million sequenced T cells were considered lower bounds and underestimates. Compared with the aged group, the long-lived group had more naive CD4+ T cells, fewer expanded clones and increased TCR diversity, a pattern suggesting age selection. Observed TCR beta diversity per million T cells fell roughly linearly with age, and a significant reduction was already apparent by age around 36.

The library was obtained by 5' RACE. Sequencing instrument: Illumina HiSeq 2500. The second PCR ran for roughly 6 to 11 cycles and used a J-beta primer mix along with a sample-barcoded 5' primer. Each TCR beta cDNA molecule received a unique molecular identifier from a template-switch 5' adaptor carrying 12 random nucleotides. Each sample yielded at least 2.5 million CDR3-containing paired-end reads. All of the RNA was converted into first-strand cDNA using the Mint cDNA synthesis kit, with a TRBC-specific oligonucleotide serving as the primer. All cDNA was treated with uracil-DNA glycosylase and then went through a first 18-cycle PCR with the universal primers M1SS and BC2_uni_R. The paper's data handling went like this. For normalization, 1 million high-quality reads were randomly selected from each sample, with every read carrying a distinct molecular identifier. Instead of being binned into consensus sequences, reads that shared molecular identifiers were thrown out. MiTCR, with a Q25 quality threshold and the strictest error-elimination algorithm, was used for CDR3 identification, clonotype clustering and error correction. A nonparametric unseen species model using Euler transformation provided a lower-bound estimate of total TCR beta diversity. TCRdb reprocessing: public reads trimmed at Q25 with fastp, clones called with MiXCR, in-frame beta chains kept. Each CDR3 protein appears once, grouped with its most common genes and DNA. The V and J calls and clone size come from TCRdb's table, not from the authors' own analysis. The sample contains roughly 1,700,000 distinct CDR3 sequences, roughly 27% of them found a single time. 7.7% of the sample goes to the ten largest clones.

The roughly 42 donors, aged about 6 to 100 years, were systemically healthy Caucasian individuals from Russia. About 9.6 milliliters of peripheral blood were collected from each donor into EDTA-treated Vacutainer tubes. Ficoll-Paque density-gradient centrifugation was used to isolate PBMCs, with at least 6 million obtained per sample. Total RNA was extracted from PBMCs with Trizol reagent, with at least 5 micrograms obtained per sample. The percentages of naive CD45RAhigh/CD27high T cells were determined by flow cytometry on a PBMC aliquot from every donor. The CDR3 numbers 19 residues from cysteine through phenylalanine. Only the CDR3 DNA is retained, 57 bases long and in frame from the first base. Trimmed from V: 7 bases; trimmed from J: 0 bases; junction bases lacking a gene match: 14. The germline V gene sets CDR1 to SGHRS and CDR2 to YFSETQ. Concerning this clonotype itself: No antigen is known for it. Base qualities are not at hand, and no much larger clone is one base apart.

Sequencing input: blood. The source is a woman in her twenties or thirties in good health. The chain was built from TRBV5-1 and TRBJ2-3, with 13 central nucleotides matching TRBD2. The DNA reads TGCGCCAGCGCCCTAAGACCGGGACTAGCGGGGACTAGCACAGATACGCAGTATTTT. It codes for CASALRPGLAGTSTDTQYF.